Below are 4 T cell receptor beta chains sequenced from a single sample in a study of blood T cell repertoires in COVID-19. TCRdb's table, derived via immunoSEQ multiplex PCR, lists solely in-frame clones and lacks some. The profile shows some 260,000 clones, 80% to 90% of them singletons. What was sequenced was PBMCs or T cells enriched from blood (not recorded which). The receptors stem from a young man with acute COVID-19.

This sequence joins TRBV28 and TRBJ1-1, with unresolved D. The CDR3 loop spans 14 amino acids. Germline V gene lookup returns CDR1 MDHEN and CDR2 SYDVKM. V gave up 8 bases and J gave up 1 base, with 14 bases separating them. The CDR3 DNA reads TGTGCCAGCGACAATGGGCGGGGGAACACTGAAGCTTTCTTT. It specifies CASDNGRGNTEAFF.

The rearrangement uses TRBV27 and TRBJ1-2; the D gene is possibly TRBD1 (5 bases). Looked up from germline, CDR1 is MNHEY and CDR2 is SMNVEV (reference sequence). This CDR3 is 13 amino acids long. The germline V and J ends were trimmed by 5 bases and 4 bases, with 11 bases remaining between them. DNA for the CDR3: TGTGCCAGCAGTCCTCGACAGAGCTATGGCTACACCTTC. It codes for CASSPRQSYGYTF.

A single count supports this clone. V is TRBV24-1 and J is TRBJ2-2; D ambiguous. The CDR3 consists of 14 residues. Trimming pared 6 bases from V and 4 bases from J, leaving 11 bases between. Germline CDR1 and CDR2: KGHDR and SFDVKD. CDR3: CATSRRSLTGELFF. In DNA, the CDR3 is TGTGCCACCAGTCGACGGAGCCTCACCGGGGAGCTGTTTTTT.

V and J are TRBV27 and TRBJ2-3, with D tentatively TRBD2 (6 bases). The V and J ends lost 3 bases and 2 bases respectively, with 21 bases between them. The germline V gene has CDR1 MNHEY and CDR2 SMNVEV (reference sequence). This CDR3 contains 18 residues. This chain's CDR3 is CASSFWPGEDENTDTQYF. CDR3 DNA sequence: TGTGCCAGCAGTTTTTGGCCGGGGGAGGACGAAAACACAGATACGCAGTATTTT.